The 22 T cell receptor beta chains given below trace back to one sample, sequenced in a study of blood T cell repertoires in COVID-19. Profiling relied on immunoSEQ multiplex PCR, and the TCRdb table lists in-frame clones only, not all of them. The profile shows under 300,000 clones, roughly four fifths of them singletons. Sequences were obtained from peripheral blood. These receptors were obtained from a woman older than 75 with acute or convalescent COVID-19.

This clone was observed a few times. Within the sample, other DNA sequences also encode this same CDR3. The CDR3 loop is CASSPRDITYEQYF. The CDR3 DNA follows: TGTGCCAGCTCACCCCGGGACATCACCTACGAGCAGTACTTC. The chain uses TRBV18 and TRBJ2-7; D might be TRBD1 (6 bases). This CDR3 has 14 residues. V lost 3 bases to trimming and J lost 2 bases, with 11 bases between them. Germline-derived CDR1 and CDR2 are KGHSH and LQKENI.

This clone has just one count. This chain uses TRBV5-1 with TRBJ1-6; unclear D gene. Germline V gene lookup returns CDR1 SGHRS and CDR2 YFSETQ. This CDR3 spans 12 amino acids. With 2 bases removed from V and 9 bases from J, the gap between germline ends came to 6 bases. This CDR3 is CASSFEGSPLHF. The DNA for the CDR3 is TGCGCCAGCAGCTTCGAGGGTTCACCCCTCCACTTT.

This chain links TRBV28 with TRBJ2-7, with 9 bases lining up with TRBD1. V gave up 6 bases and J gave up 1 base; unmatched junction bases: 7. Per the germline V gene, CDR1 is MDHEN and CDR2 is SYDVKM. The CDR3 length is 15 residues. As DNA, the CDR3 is TGTGCCAGCAGCCCCCTCGGACAGGGGTCCTACGAGCAGTACTTC. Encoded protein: CASSPLGQGSYEQYF.

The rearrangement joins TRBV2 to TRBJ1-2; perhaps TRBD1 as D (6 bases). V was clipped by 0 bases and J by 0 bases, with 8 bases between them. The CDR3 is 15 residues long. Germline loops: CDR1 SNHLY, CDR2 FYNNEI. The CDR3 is CASSEAGQPNYGYTF. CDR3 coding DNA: TGTGCCAGCAGTGAAGCCGGACAGCCTAACTATGGCTACACCTTC.

As DNA, the CDR3 is TGTGCCAGCAGTATGACACCCCGTGCTAGCACAGATACGCAGTATTTT. Amino acid sequence: CASSMTPRASTDTQYF. This chain links TRBV6-4 with TRBJ2-3; D gene unclear. Between the trimmed V and J ends, which lost 5 bases and 0 bases, there was a span of 15 bases. The germline gives CDR1 MRHNA, CDR2 SNTAGT. The CDR3 has 16 residues.

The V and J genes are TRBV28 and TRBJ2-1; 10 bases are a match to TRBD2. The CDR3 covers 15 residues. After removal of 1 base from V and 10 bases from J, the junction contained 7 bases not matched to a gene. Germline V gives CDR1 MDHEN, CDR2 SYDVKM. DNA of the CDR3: TGTGCCAGCAGTTTATTTCTAGCGGGGGCAGGGGAGCAGTTCTTC. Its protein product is CASSLFLAGAGEQFF.

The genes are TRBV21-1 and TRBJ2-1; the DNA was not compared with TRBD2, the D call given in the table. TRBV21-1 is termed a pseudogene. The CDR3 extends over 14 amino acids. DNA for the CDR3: TGTGCCAGCCCCATGGGGGGGACTAGGAAAGGGCAGTTCTTC. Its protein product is CASPMGGTRKGQFF.

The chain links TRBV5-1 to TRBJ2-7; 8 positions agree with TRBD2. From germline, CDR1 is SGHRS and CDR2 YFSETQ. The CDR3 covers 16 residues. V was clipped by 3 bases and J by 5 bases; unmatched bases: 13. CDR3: CASSSQPAGAIDEQYF. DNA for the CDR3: TGCGCCAGCAGCTCTCAACCAGCGGGGGCAATCGACGAGCAGTACTTC.

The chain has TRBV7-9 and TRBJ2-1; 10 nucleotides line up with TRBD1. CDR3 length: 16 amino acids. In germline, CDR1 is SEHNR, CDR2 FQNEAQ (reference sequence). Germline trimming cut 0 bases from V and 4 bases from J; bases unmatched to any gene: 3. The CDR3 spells CASSLARDRGYNEQFF. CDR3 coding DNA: TGTGCCAGCAGCTTAGCGCGGGACAGGGGATACAATGAGCAGTTCTTC.

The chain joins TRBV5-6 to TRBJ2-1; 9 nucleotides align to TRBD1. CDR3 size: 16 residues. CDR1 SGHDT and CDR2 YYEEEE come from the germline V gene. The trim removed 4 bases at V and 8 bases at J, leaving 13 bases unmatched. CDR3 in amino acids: CASSPLTGGFVDEQFF. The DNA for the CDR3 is TGTGCCAGCAGCCCCTTGACAGGGGGATTTGTCGATGAGCAGTTCTTC.

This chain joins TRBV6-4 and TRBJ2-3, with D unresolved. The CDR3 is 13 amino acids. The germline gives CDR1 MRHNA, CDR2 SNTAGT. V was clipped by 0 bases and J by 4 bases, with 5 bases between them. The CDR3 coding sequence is TGTGCCAGCAGTGACTCTGGGCCAGATACGCAGTATTTT. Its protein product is CASSDSGPDTQYF.

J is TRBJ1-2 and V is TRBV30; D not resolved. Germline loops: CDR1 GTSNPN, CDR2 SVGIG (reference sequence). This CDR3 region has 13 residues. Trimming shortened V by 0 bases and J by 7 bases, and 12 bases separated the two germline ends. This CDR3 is CAWSVPGSLGYTF. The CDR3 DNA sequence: TGTGCCTGGAGTGTACCCGGGAGCCTTGGCTACACCTTC.

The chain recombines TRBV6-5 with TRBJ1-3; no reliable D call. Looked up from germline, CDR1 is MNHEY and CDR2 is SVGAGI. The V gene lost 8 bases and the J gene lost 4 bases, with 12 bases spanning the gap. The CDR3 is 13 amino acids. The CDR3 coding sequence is TGTGCCAGCCTATCAACGGGAGGAAACACCATATATTTT. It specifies CASLSTGGNTIYF.

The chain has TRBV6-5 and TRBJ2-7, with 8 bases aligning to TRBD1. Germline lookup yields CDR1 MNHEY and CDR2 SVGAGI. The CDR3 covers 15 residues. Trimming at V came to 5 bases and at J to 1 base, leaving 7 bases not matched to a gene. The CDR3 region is CASSPGQGTSYEQYF. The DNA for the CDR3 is TGTGCCAGCAGTCCTGGACAGGGTACTTCCTACGAGCAGTACTTC.

This chain's CDR3 is CASSKDPGTGVGYTF. The CDR3 bases are TGTGCCAGCAGTAAAGACCCGGGGACAGGGGTTGGCTACACCTTC. This chain connects TRBV9 to TRBJ1-2, with 10 bases fitting TRBD1. The CDR3 length is 15 residues. J was trimmed by 7 bases and V by 5 bases; bases with no gene match: 11. Germline V gene sequence: CDR1 SGDLS, CDR2 YYNGEE.

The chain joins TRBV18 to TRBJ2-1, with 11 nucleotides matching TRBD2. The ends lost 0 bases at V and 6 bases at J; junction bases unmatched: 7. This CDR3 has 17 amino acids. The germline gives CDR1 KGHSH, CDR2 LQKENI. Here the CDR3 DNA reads TGTGCCAGCTCACCACCGTTAGCGGGGGGGTTAGGCAATGAGCAGTTCTTC. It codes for CASSPPLAGGLGNEQFF.

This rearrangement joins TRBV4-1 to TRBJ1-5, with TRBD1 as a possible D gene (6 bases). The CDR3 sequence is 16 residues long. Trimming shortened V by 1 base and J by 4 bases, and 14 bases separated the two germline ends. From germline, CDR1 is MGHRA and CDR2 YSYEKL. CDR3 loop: CASSQGPGQRNQPQHF. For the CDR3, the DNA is TGCGCCAGCAGCCAAGGGCCGGGACAAAGAAATCAGCCCCAGCATTTT.

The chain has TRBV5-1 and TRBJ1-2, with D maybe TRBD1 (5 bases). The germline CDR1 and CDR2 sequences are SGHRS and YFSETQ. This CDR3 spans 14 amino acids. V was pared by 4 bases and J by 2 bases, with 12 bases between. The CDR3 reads CASSPGGGNYGYTF. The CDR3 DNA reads TGCGCCAGCAGCCCCGGGGGGGGAAACTATGGCTACACCTTC.

CDR3 amino acids: CASSNRENTEAFF. DNA of the CDR3: TGCGCCAGCAGCAACAGGGAGAACACTGAAGCTTTCTTT. The chain carries TRBV5-1 and TRBJ1-1; D might be TRBD1 (6 bases). Germline CDR1 reads SGHRS; CDR2 reads YFSETQ. CDR3 length: 13 amino acids. The V and J ends lost 4 bases and 1 base respectively, with 8 bases between them.

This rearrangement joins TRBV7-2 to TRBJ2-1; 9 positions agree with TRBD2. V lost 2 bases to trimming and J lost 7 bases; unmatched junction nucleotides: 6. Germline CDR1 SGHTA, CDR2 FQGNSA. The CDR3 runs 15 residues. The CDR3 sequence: CASSLSLAGWNEQFF. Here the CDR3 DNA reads TGTGCCAGCAGCTTAAGCCTAGCGGGGTGGAATGAGCAGTTCTTC.

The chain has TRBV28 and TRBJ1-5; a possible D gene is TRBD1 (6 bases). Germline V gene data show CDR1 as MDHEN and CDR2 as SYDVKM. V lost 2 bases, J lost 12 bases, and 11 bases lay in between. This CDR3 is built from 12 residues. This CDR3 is CASSLGGPVQHF. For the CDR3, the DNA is TGTGCCAGCAGTTTAGGGGGCCCCGTCCAGCATTTT.

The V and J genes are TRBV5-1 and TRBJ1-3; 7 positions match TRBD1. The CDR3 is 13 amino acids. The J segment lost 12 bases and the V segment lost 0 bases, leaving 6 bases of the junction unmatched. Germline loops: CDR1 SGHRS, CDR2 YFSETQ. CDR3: CASSLDGTDHIYF. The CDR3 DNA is TGCGCCAGCAGCTTGGATGGGACAGACCACATATATTTT. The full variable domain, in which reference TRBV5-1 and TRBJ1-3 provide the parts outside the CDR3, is KAGVTQTPRYLIKTRGQQVTLSCSPISGHRSVSWYQQTPGQGLQFLFEYFSETQRNKGNFPGRFSGRQFSNSRSEMNVSTLELGDSALYLCASSLDGTDHIYFGEGSWLTVV.